The 3 T cell receptor beta chains below were found in one sample sequenced in a study of T cell clones after liver transplantation. The repertoire was sequenced with immunoSEQ multiplex PCR; TCRdb's copy has only in-frame clones and lacks some. Counted here are some 110,000 clones, 90% occurring once; the ten biggest clones make up around 0.8%. The sequenced sample was CD4+ T cells from blood, obtained 12 months after liver transplant. These receptors all come from a human patient who received a liver transplant. Some T cells could come from the graft donor.

CDR3 bases: TGTGCCAGCAGATTACCTGACGCAGATACGCAGTATTTT. It encodes CASRLPDADTQYF. The chain couples TRBV6-5 to TRBJ2-3; D unclear. Germline V gene sequence: CDR1 MNHEY, CDR2 SVGAGI. The length of the CDR3 is 13 residues. Trimming removed 6 bases from V and 4 bases from J, with 11 bases in between.

The gene calls are TRBV30 and TRBJ1-3; no definite D call. Germline V gene lookup returns CDR1 GTSNPN and CDR2 SVGIG (reference sequence). The CDR3 contains 11 residues. The V end lost 3 bases, the J end lost 8 bases, and 8 bases lay between the germline ends. CDR3 amino acids: CAWRPGHTIYF. The CDR3 DNA reads TGTGCCTGGAGGCCAGGTCACACCATATATTTT.

Here the CDR3 reads CASSTLRGQGGEKLFF. CDR3 DNA sequence: TGTGCCAGTAGTACCCTTAGGGGACAGGGAGGTGAAAAACTGTTTTTT. V usage is TRBV19 and J usage is TRBJ1-4; TRBD1 agrees at 9 bases. Trimming at V came to 4 bases and at J to 7 bases, leaving 10 bases not matched to a gene. This CDR3 contains 16 residues. Germline V gene lookup returns CDR1 LNHDA and CDR2 SQIVND (reference sequence).